This is a list of T cell receptor beta chains from one sample in a study of cytotoxic CD8 clonotypes in ibrutinib-treated CLL. Here immunoSEQ multiplex PCR was the method, and the copy in TCRdb shows in-frame clones only, minus some. The table records fewer than 50,000 clones, roughly 53% of them present only once. The sequencing used PBMCs, collected after 12 months of ibrutinib treatment. These receptor sequences come from a human donor with chronic lymphocytic leukemia. CDR3s include the opening cysteine and the closing phenylalanine or tryptophan. Fields, in order: V gene, J gene, clone size, D gene, CDR3 protein, CDR3 DNA. D genes are given only for firm matches. Some rows have no size entry. The others give once, few or many, or a class for an expanded clone.

TRBV18	TRBJ2-2	.	.	CASELGTGSGELFF	TGTGCCAGCGAACTCGGTACAGGGTCCGGGGAGCTGTTTTTT
TRBV29-1	TRBJ1-3	.	.	CSGREGQGNTIYF	TGCAGCGGGAGAGAAGGACAGGGAAACACCATATATTTT
TRBV7-6	TRBJ2-1	large	.	CASSLGNEQFF	TGTGCCAGCAGTCTCGGCAATGAGCAGTTCTTC
TRBV9	TRBJ2-1	.	.	CASSTGPHNEQFF	TGTGCCAGCAGCACAGGGCCTCACAATGAGCAGTTCTTC
TRBV23-1	TRBJ1-3	few	TRBD1	CASSHPDRAGNTIYF	TGCGCCAGCAGTCACCCCGACAGGGCCGGAAACACCATATATTTT
TRBV19	TRBJ2-7	.	.	CASSRGASPYEQYF	TGTGCCAGTAGTAGGGGGGCTTCCCCCTACGAGCAGTACTTC
TRBV7-2	TRBJ2-7	few	TRBD2	CASSLATSGRSYEQYF	TGTGCCAGCAGCTTAGCTACTAGCGGGAGATCCTACGAGCAGTACTTC
TRBV5-4	TRBJ1-3	.	.	CASSLGQKDTIYF	TGTGCCAGCAGCTTGGGACAGAAGGACACCATATATTTT
TRBV15	TRBJ1-5	.	.	CATSRDGQGDQPQHF	TGTGCCACCAGCAGAGATGGGCAGGGCGATCAGCCCCAGCATTTT
TRBV25-1	TRBJ1-2	.	.	CASSEGGTYGYTF	TGTGCCAGCAGTGAAGGTGGGACTTATGGCTACACCTTC
TRBV7-9	TRBJ2-3	.	.	CASSRDSTDTQYF	TGTGCCAGCAGCCGGGACAGCACAGATACGCAGTATTTT
TRBV4-1	TRBJ1-2	few	.	CASSQDPPSRGRLGYTF	TGCGCCAGCAGCCAAGATCCCCCCTCGAGAGGGCGGCTCGGCTACACCTTC
TRBV28	TRBJ1-2	.	.	CASGSYGYTF	TGTGCCAGCGGTAGCTATGGCTACACCTTC